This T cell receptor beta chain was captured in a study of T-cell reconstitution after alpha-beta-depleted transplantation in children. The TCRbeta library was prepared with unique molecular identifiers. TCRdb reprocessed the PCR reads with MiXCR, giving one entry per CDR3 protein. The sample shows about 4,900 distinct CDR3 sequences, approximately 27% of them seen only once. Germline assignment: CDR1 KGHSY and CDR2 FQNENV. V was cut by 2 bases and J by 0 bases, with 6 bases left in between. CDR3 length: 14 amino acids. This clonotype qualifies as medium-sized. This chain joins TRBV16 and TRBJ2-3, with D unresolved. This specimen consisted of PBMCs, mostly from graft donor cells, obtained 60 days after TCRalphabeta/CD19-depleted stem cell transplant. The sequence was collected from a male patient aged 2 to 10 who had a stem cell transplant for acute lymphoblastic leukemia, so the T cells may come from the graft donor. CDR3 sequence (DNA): TGTGCCAGCAGCCAAAGTGGGAGCACAGATACGCAGTATTTT. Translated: CASSQSGSTDTQYF.